This T cell receptor beta chain was recorded in a study of blood T cell repertoires in COVID-19. Study-level background: PBMCs, B-cell-depleted T cells, or T cells provided the cDNA or gDNA that made up the material.

How the authors handled the data: Nucleated cell counts were estimated from reference gene primer amplification. The table came from immunoSEQ multiplex PCR; TCRdb's copy has only in-frame clones and leaves some out. That table is the source of V, J and clone size, and D and trimming were worked out from the DNA. Counted here are 200,000 to 250,000 clones, less than 90% occurring once; the ten biggest clones make up 15% to 20%. V trimming: 3 bases; J trimming: 8 bases; junction bases outside the gene matches: 4. The CDR3 has 14 amino acids. The germline CDR1 and CDR2 sequences are SGHRS and YFSETQ. The rearrangement uses TRBV5-1 and TRBJ2-1; 11 bases match TRBD2. The source of this sequence is a woman older than 75 with active or convalescent COVID-19. Sequencing was done on a sample of peripheral blood. CDR3 nucleotide sequence: TGCGCCAGCAGCTACCGTAGCGGGGGGGATGAGCAGTTCTTC. It codes for CASSYRSGGDEQFF.